The clone carrying this T cell receptor (beta chain) was detected only a few times. What it binds is not known. This sample was taken from a study of T cells in Graves' hyperthyroidism and ophthalmopathy. Overall study findings and caveats: Blood held most thyroid clonotypes expanded above 0.001 frequency.

Regions amplified from RNA transcripts were the TCR beta CDR3 regions. With the HTBI primer set, the TCR CDR3 went through a first round of RT-PCR. TCRdb analysed the multiplex PCR reads with MiXCR anew, one entry per CDR3 protein. The data contain under 700,000 distinct CDR3 sequences, around 46% of them seen just once; the ten biggest clones take up just under 8.5%. V shed 7 bases and J 3 bases; nucleotides not matched to a gene: 7. Germline V lookup: CDR1 LNHDA, CDR2 SQIVND (reference sequence). The CDR3 is 14 residues long. The study enrolled patients aged 18 to 65 with newly diagnosed hyperthyroidism of under 2 months' duration.

Sample: peripheral blood or thyroid tissue (not recorded which). This clonotype was sampled from a young woman with Graves' hyperthyroidism. The chain has TRBV19 and TRBJ1-1; 8 bases fit TRBD1. CDR3 protein: CASTPDRDHTEAFF. The CDR3 coding sequence is TGTGCCAGTACCCCGGACAGGGACCACACTGAAGCTTTCTTT.